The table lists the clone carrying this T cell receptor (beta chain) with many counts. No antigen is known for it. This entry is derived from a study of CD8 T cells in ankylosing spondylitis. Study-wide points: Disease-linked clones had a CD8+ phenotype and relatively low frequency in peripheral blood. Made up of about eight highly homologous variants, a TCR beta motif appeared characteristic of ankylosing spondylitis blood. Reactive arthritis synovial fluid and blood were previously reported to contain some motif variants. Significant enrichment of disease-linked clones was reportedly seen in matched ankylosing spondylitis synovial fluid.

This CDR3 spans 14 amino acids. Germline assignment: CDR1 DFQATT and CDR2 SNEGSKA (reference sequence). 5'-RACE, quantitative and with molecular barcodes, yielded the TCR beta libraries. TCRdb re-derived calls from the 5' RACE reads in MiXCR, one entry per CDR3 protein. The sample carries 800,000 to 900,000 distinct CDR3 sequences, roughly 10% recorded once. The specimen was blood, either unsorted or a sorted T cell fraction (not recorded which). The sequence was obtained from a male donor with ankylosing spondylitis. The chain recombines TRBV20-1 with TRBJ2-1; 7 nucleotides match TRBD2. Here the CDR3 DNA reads TGCACCCCCGCCAGGGCGGGGGCCTACAATGAGCAGTTCTTC. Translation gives CTPARAGAYNEQFF.